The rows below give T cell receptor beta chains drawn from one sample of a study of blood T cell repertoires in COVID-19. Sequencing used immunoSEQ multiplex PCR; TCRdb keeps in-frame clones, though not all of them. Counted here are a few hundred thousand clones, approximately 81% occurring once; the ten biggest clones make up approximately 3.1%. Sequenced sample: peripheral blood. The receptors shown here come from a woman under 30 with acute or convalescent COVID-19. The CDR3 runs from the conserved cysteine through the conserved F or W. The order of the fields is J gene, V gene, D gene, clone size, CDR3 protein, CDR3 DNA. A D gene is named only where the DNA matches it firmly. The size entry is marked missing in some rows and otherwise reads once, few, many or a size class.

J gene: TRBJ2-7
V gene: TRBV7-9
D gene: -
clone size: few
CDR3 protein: CASSPWTAYYEQYF
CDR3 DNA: TGTGCCAGCAGCCCCTGGACAGCTTATTACGAGCAGTACTTC

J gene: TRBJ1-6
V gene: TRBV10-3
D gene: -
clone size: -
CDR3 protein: CAINNDVGENSPLHF
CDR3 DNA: TGTGCCATCAATAATGACGTCGGAGAAAATTCACCCCTCCACTTT

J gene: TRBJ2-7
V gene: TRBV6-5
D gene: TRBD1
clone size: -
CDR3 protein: CASSPGTGDYEQYF
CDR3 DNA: TGTGCCAGCAGTCCCGGGACAGGGGACTACGAGCAGTACTTC

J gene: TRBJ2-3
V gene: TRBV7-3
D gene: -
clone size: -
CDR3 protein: CASSPRRGSRADTQYF
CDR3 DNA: TGTGCCAGCAGCCCCCGCAGAGGGAGCCGGGCAGATACGCAGTATTTT

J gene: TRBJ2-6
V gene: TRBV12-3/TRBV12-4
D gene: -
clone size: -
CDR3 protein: CATNPGRANVLTF
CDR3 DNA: TGTGCCACTAACCCGGGTAGGGCCAACGTCCTGACTTTC

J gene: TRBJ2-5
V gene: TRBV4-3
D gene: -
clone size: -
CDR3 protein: CASSQGQRETQYF
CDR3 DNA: TGCGCCAGCAGCCAAGGACAGAGAGAGACCCAGTACTTC

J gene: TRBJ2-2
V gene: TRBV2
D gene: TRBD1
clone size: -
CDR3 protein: CASRDHRGKTGELFF
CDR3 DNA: TGTGCCAGCAGGGACCACAGGGGGAAAACCGGGGAGCTGTTTTTT

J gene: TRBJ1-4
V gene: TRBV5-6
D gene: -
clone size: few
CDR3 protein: CASRSQGFANEKLFF
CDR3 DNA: TGTGCCAGCAGGTCACAGGGTTTCGCTAATGAAAAACTGTTTTTT

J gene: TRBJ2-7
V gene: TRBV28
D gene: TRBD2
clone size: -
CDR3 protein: CASSLFGTSGTYEQYF
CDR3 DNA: TGTGCCAGCAGTTTATTCGGGACTAGCGGGACCTACGAGCAGTACTTC

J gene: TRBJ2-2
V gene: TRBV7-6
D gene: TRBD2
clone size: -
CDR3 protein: CASSKISGKNTGELFF
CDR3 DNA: TGTGCCAGCAGCAAAATTAGCGGGAAAAACACCGGGGAGCTGTTTTTT

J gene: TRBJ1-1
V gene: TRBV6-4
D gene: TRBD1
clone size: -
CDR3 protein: CASSATGAMNTEAFF
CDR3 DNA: TGTGCCAGCAGTGCGACAGGGGCCATGAACACTGAAGCTTTCTTT

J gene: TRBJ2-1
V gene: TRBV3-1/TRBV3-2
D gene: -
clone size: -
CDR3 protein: CASSQDPGGSEGTSSYNEQFF
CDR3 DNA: TGTGCCAGCAGCCAAGACCCCGGGGGTTCTGAGGGCACTAGCTCCTACAATGAGCAGTTCTTC

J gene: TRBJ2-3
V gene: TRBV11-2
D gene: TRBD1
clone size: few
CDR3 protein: CASSSGQGDTQYF
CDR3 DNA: TGTGCCAGCAGCTCAGGACAGGGGGATACGCAGTATTTT

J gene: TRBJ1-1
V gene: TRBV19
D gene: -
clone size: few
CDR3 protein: CASSRRGVTEAFF
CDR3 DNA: TGTGCCAGTAGTAGACGGGGGGTGACTGAAGCTTTCTTT

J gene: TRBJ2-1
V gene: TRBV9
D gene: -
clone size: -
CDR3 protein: CASSGGDSRSYNEQFF
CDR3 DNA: TGTGCCAGCAGCGGGGGGGACAGTCGCTCCTACAATGAGCAGTTCTTC

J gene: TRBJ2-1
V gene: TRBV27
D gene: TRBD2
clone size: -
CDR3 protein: CASSLSMGGGPSYEQFF
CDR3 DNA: TGTGCCAGCAGTTTATCGATGGGGGGAGGGCCTAGCTATGAGCAGTTCTTC

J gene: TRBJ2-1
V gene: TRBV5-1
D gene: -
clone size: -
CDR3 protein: CASSLGTEYNEQFF
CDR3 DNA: TGCGCCAGCAGCTTGGGGACAGAATACAATGAGCAGTTCTTC

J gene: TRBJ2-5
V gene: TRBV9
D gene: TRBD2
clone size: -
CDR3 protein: CASSVAPGGSGTMGTQYF
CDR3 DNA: TGTGCCAGCAGCGTAGCTCCCGGAGGTAGCGGGACCATGGGGACCCAGTACTTC

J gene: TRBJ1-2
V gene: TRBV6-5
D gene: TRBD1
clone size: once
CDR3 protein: CASSYSNPGQNTGYTF
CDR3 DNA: TGTGCCAGCAGTTACTCGAATCCGGGACAGAATACGGGCTACACCTTC

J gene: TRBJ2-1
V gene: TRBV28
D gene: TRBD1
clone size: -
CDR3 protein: CASSRAGTGAYNEQFF
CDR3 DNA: TGTGCCAGCAGTAGGGCCGGGACAGGGGCCTACAATGAGCAGTTCTTC

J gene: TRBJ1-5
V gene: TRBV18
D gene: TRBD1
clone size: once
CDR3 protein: CASSLRGNQPQHF
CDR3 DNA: TGTGCCAGCTCACTCAGGGGGAATCAGCCCCAGCATTTT

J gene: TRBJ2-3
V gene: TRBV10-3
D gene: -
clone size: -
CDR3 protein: CAISEPFGEGEGTDTQYF
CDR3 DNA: TGTGCCATCAGTGAGCCCTTTGGGGAAGGGGAAGGCACAGATACGCAGTATTTT

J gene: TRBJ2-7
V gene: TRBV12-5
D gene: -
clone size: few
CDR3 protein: CASGRTALGRGKTYEQYF
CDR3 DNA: TGTGCTAGTGGTCGGACAGCGTTGGGACGGGGAAAGACCTACGAGCAGTACTTC

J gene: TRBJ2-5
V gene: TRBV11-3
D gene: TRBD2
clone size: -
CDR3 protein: CASSYSGDQETQYF
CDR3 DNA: TGTGCCAGCAGCTATAGCGGGGACCAGGAGACCCAGTACTTC

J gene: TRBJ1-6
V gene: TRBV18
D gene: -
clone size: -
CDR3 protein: CASSPLDVISGRTYNSPLHF
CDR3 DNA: TGTGCCAGCTCACCATTAGACGTTATTAGCGGGAGAACCTATAATTCACCCCTCCACTTT

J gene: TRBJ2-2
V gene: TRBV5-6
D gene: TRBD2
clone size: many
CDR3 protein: CASSQLSGRVSAGELFF
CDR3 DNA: TGTGCCAGCAGCCAACTTAGCGGGAGGGTTAGTGCCGGGGAGCTGTTTTTT

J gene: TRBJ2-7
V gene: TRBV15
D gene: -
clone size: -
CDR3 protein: CATSRADKAGDEQYF
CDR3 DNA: TGTGCCACCAGCAGAGCAGACAAGGCTGGCGACGAGCAGTACTTC

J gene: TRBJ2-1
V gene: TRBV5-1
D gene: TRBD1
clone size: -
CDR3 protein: CASSLNRGPYNEQFF
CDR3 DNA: TGCGCCAGCAGCTTGAACAGGGGCCCCTACAATGAGCAGTTCTTC

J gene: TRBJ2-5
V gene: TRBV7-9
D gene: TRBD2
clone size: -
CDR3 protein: CASSSGGGVLEETQYF
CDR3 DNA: TGTGCCAGCAGCTCCGGCGGGGGGGTTTTGGAAGAGACCCAGTACTTC

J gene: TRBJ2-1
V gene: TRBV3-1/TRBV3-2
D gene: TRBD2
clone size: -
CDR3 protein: CASSQETSERNEQFF
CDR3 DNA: TGTGCCAGCAGCCAAGAGACTAGCGAGAGGAATGAGCAGTTCTTC

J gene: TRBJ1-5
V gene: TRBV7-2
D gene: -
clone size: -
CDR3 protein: CASSLGGNRASAQHF
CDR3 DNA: TGTGCCAGCAGCTTAGGGGGGAACAGGGCATCAGCCCAGCATTTT

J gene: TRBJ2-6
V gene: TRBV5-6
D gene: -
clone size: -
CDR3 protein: CASSLLISGANVLTF
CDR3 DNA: TGTGCCAGCAGCTTGCTTATCTCTGGGGCCAACGTCCTGACTTTC

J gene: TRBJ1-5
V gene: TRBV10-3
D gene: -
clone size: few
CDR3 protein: CAISESGPSGQPQHF
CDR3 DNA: TGTGCCATCAGTGAGTCAGGCCCCTCAGGACAGCCCCAGCATTTT

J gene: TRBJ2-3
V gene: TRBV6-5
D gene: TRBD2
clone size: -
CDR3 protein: CATNRLAASTDTQYF
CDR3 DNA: TGTGCCACCAACCGACTAGCGGCTAGCACAGATACGCAGTATTTT

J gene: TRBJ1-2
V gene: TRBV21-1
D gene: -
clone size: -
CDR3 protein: CASSKRAEINPTGIDYGYTF
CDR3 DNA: TGTGCCAGCAGCAAAAGGGCGGAGATCAACCCTACAGGGATCGACTATGGCTACACCTTC

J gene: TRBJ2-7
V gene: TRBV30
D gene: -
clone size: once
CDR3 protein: CAWSVSEQYF
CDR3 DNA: TGTGCCTGGAGTGTCTCCGAGCAGTACTTC

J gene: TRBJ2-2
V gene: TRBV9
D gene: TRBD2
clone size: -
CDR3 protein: CASSFLRGANTGELFF
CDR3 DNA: TGTGCCAGCAGCTTCCTTCGGGGGGCGAACACCGGGGAGCTGTTTTTT

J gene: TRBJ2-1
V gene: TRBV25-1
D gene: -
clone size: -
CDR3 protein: CASSGGTASYNEQFF
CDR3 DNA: TGTGCCAGCAGTGGGGGGACTGCCTCCTACAATGAGCAGTTCTTC

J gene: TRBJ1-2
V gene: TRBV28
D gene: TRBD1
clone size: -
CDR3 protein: CASSFRGRYGYTF
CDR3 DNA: TGTGCCAGCAGTTTCAGGGGGCGCTATGGCTACACCTTC

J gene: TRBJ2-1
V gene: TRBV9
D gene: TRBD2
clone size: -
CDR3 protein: CASSVGLAGVPLEQFF
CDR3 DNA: TGTGCCAGCAGCGTGGGACTAGCGGGGGTACCATTGGAGCAGTTCTTC

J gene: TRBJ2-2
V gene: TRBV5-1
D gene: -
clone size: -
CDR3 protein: CASSYSNTGELFF
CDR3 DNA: TGCGCCAGCAGTTACAGTAACACCGGGGAGCTGTTTTTT

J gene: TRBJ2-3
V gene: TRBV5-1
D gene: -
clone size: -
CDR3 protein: CASSVSAPSTDTQYF
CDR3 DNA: TGCGCCAGCAGCGTTAGCGCTCCTAGCACAGATACGCAGTATTTT

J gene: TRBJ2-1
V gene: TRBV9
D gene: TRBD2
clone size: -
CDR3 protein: CASSEPGLAGETGYNEQFF
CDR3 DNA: TGTGCCAGCAGTGAACCGGGACTAGCGGGAGAGACCGGATACAATGAGCAGTTCTTC

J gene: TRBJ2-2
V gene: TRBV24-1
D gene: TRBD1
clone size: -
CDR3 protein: CATSGTGESGELFF
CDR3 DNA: TGTGCCACCAGTGGGACAGGGGAGTCCGGGGAGCTGTTTTTT

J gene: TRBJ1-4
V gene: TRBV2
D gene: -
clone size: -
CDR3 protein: CASSAGAQLFF
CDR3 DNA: TGTGCCAGCAGCGCGGGTGCACAACTGTTTTTT

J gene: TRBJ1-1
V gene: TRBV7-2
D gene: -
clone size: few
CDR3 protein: CASSTVQGNTEAFF
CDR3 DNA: TGTGCCAGCAGCACCGTCCAGGGAAACACTGAAGCTTTCTTT

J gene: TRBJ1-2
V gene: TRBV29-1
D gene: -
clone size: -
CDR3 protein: CSVEGDFYGYTF
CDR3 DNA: TGCAGCGTTGAAGGGGACTTCTATGGCTACACCTTC

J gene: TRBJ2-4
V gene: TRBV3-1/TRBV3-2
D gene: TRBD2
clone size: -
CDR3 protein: CASSRTSGLVKNIQYF
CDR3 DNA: TGTGCCAGCAGCCGGACTAGCGGTTTGGTCAAAAACATTCAGTACTTC

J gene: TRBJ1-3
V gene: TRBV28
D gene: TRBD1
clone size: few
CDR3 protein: CASSSTGIRNTIYF
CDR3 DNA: TGTGCCAGCAGTTCGACAGGGATAAGAAACACCATATATTTT

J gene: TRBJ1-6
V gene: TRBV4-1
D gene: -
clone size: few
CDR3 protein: CASSLDRGDNSPLHF
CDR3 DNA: TGCGCCAGCAGTTTGGACCGGGGGGATAATTCACCCCTCCACTTT

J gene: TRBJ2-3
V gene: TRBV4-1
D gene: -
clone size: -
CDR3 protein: CASSQDTTGADTQYF
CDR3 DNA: TGCGCCAGCAGCCAAGATACGACGGGAGCAGATACGCAGTATTTT

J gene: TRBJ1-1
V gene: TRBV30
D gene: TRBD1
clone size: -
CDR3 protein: CAWSNRGTEAFF
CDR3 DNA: TGTGCCTGGAGCAACAGGGGAACTGAAGCTTTCTTT